What follows are 27 T cell receptor beta chains derived from one specimen sequenced in a study of spatial heterogeneity in lung cancer. The time point here: sample taken at primary tumor resection. Unsorted samples of tumor, nontumor lung or frozen PBMC had their whole RNA sequenced. TCRdb ran MiXCR on the 5' RACE reads and lists one entry per CDR3 protein. The table includes several thousand distinct CDR3 sequences, 6.5% to 10% detected once. Sample: PBMCs, taken at surgery. These receptors were collected from a female donor with early-stage non-small cell lung cancer.

This clonotype is categorized as medium-sized (0.01 to 0.1%). J is TRBJ2-2 and V is TRBV12-3 or TRBV12-4, with a weak D call TRBD2 (7 bases). The CDR3 covers 16 residues. Trimming removed 3 bases from V and 1 base from J, with 12 bases in between. CDR3 nucleotides: TGTGCCAGCAGTTTCCACGGGGGGCAGAACACCGGGGAGCTGTTTTTT. The encoded protein is CASSFHGGQNTGELFF.

This chain links TRBV3-1 with TRBJ2-3; 8 bases align to TRBD2. Unmatched junction bases numbered 5, after V lost 4 bases and J lost 5 bases. CDR1 is LGHDT, CDR2 YNNKEL, per germline (reference sequence). The CDR3 consists of 14 residues. The CDR3 spells CASSLAGNRDTQYF. The CDR3 coding sequence is TGTGCCAGCAGCCTAGCGGGAAATCGAGATACGCAGTATTTT.

Sample share makes this clonotype medium-sized. The rearrangement links TRBV11-2 to TRBJ2-1, with 16 nucleotides matching TRBD2. Unmatched junction bases numbered 1, after V lost 3 bases and J lost 5 bases. Germline assignment: CDR1 SGHAT and CDR2 FQNNGV. The CDR3 extends over 16 amino acids. The CDR3: CASSFGTSGGDNEQFF. In DNA form, the CDR3 reads TGTGCCAGCAGCTTCGGGACTAGCGGGGGGGACAATGAGCAGTTCTTC.

This clonotype appeared many times. This chain joins TRBV10-3 and TRBJ2-3; 16 nucleotides align to TRBD2. Germline CDR1 is ENHRY and CDR2 is SYGVKD. V shed 10 bases, J shed 1 base, and the junction held 11 bases outside the gene matches. The CDR3 is made up of 18 amino acids. The CDR3 is CASQEGLAGGHGTDTQYF. CDR3 in DNA: TGTGCCAGCCAAGAGGGACTAGCGGGGGGGCATGGCACAGATACGCAGTATTTT.

This clonotype was detected many times. This chain uses TRBV5-4 with TRBJ1-1; 8 nucleotides agree with TRBD1. CDR1 SGHNT and CDR2 YYREEE come from the germline V gene (reference sequence). The trim removed 0 bases at V and 5 bases at J, leaving 12 bases unmatched. This CDR3 has 17 residues. Here the CDR3 reads CASSLGQGAYSSTEAFF. CDR3 nucleotides: TGTGCCAGCAGCTTGGGGCAGGGGGCCTATTCGAGTACTGAAGCTTTCTTT. Complete variable domain (other parts from reference TRBV5-4 and TRBJ1-1): ETGVTQSPTHLIKTRGQQVTLRCSSQSGHNTVSWYQQALGQGPQFIFQYYREEENGRGNFPPRFSGLQFPNYSSELNVNALELDDSALYLCASSLGQGAYSSTEAFFGQGTRLTVV.

This chain links TRBV7-2 with TRBJ2-5; 8 nucleotides align to TRBD1. Germline values: CDR1 SGHTA, CDR2 FQGNSA. Unmatched junction bases numbered 2, after V lost 3 bases and J lost 2 bases. This CDR3 has 14 amino acids. The CDR3 reads CASSFRDRQETQYF. CDR3 DNA: TGTGCCAGCAGCTTCCGGGACAGGCAAGAGACCCAGTACTTC.

This clonotype is medium-sized (0.01 to 0.1%) by share. The chain joins TRBV11-2 to TRBJ2-7; D perhaps matches TRBD2 (6 bases). The CDR3 is 13 residues long. Germline CDR1 is SGHAT and CDR2 is FQNNGV. V lost 0 bases, J lost 4 bases, and 7 bases lay in between. This CDR3 is CASSLEGGYEQYF. CDR3 nucleotide sequence: TGTGCCAGCAGCTTAGAGGGGGGATACGAGCAGTACTTC.

By share, this clonotype ranks as medium-sized. The rearrangement links TRBV29-1 to TRBJ2-1; the D call may be TRBD1 or TRBD2 (5 bases each). Germline values: CDR1 SQVTM, CDR2 ANQGSEA. This CDR3 comprises 14 residues. V shed 3 bases and J shed 1 base, with 10 bases lying between them. The CDR3: CSVDPGRSYNEQFF. CDR3 nucleotide sequence: TGCAGCGTTGACCCGGGACGGTCCTACAATGAGCAGTTCTTC.

The chain employs TRBV7-9 and TRBJ2-3, with 14 positions matching TRBD2. The V segment lost 5 bases and the J segment 4 bases; nucleotides outside the gene matches: 5. This CDR3 spans 16 amino acids. Germline loops: CDR1 SEHNR, CDR2 FQNEAQ (reference sequence). In nucleotides, the CDR3 is TGTGCCAGCAGCCAAAGGACTAGCGGGAGGTCAGATACGCAGTATTTT. Protein sequence: CASSQRTSGRSDTQYF.

This clonotype was counted many times. The rearrangement uses TRBV2 and TRBJ2-5; 7 bases line up with TRBD1. The J segment lost 1 base and the V segment lost 6 bases, leaving 8 bases of the junction unmatched. This CDR3 has 15 residues. CDR1 SNHLY and CDR2 FYNNEI come from the germline V gene. The CDR3 nucleotides read TGTGCCAGCAGCTATCAGACAGGGTCCCAAGAGACCCAGTACTTC. This translates into CASSYQTGSQETQYF.

The chain has TRBV2 and TRBJ1-1, with 7 bases aligning to TRBD1. J gave up 5 bases and V 6 bases, and 9 bases lay outside the gene matches. Germline V CDR1 and CDR2: SNHLY, FYNNEI. The CDR3 is made up of 14 amino acids. CDR3 in amino acids: CASRKTGVGTEAFF. As DNA, the CDR3 is TGTGCCAGCAGAAAAACAGGGGTTGGGACTGAAGCTTTCTTT.

This clonotype is medium-sized. J is TRBJ2-1 and V is TRBV14, with D possibly TRBD2 on 6 matching bases. V gave up 4 bases and J gave up 5 bases, with 9 bases separating them. The CDR3 sequence is 13 residues long. CDR1 and CDR2 (germline): SGHDN, FVKESK. As DNA, the CDR3 is TGTGCCAGCAGCCTGGGACTTGACAATGAGCAGTTCTTC. This codes for CASSLGLDNEQFF.

This clonotype was detected many times. The chain carries TRBV4-2 and TRBJ2-2; no definite D call. Germline CDR1 and CDR2: LGHNA and YNFKEQ. The CDR3 is made up of 14 amino acids. V shed 2 bases and J shed 2 bases, with 6 bases lying between them. The CDR3 DNA reads as TGTGCCAGCAGCCAAACCACAAACACCGGGGAGCTGTTTTTT. The encoded protein is CASSQTTNTGELFF.

This clonotype is medium-sized (0.01 to 0.1%) in the sample. CDR3 protein: CASSPGTGGLYNQPQHF. CDR3 DNA sequence: TGTGCCAGCAGCCCCGGGACAGGGGGCCTCTACAATCAGCCCCAGCATTTT. The chain joins TRBV11-2 to TRBJ1-5; 12 bases agree with TRBD1. V lost 5 bases and J lost 3; bases outside the gene matches: 8. Germline CDR1 reads SGHAT; CDR2 reads FQNNGV. The CDR3 spans 17 residues.

This clonotype was seen at least ten times. The chain has TRBV2 and TRBJ2-2, with D perhaps matching TRBD1 or TRBD2 (5 bases each). The V and J ends lost 6 bases and 5 bases respectively, with 16 bases between them. The CDR3 extends over 15 amino acids. Germline V lookup: CDR1 SNHLY, CDR2 FYNNEI. Written as DNA, the CDR3 is TGTGCCAGCAGGGATATCCGAGGGGTAACCGGGGAGCTGTTTTTT. It codes for CASRDIRGVTGELFF.

The table lists this clonotype with many counts. The rearrangement joins TRBV20-1 to TRBJ1-6; 10 bases agree with TRBD1. The junction had 11 bases not matched to a gene; V was cut back by 5 bases and J by 7 bases. CDR1 is DFQATT and CDR2 is SNEGSKA in the germline V gene (reference sequence). This CDR3 has 16 residues. The CDR3, as DNA: TGCAGTGCTGATCCGGGACAGGGGTTAGGGAATTCACCCCTCCACTTT. Protein product: CSADPGQGLGNSPLHF.

This clonotype is medium-sized within its sample. The CDR3 sequence is CASSVDLAGGVTGELFF. CDR3 sequence (DNA): TGTGCCAGCAGCGTAGACCTAGCGGGGGGTGTCACCGGGGAGCTGTTTTTT. The chain has TRBV9 and TRBJ2-2; 11 nucleotides match TRBD2. Trimming took 0 bases from V and 4 from J; bases not matched to a gene: 5. CDR1 is SGDLS and CDR2 is YYNGEE in the germline V gene. The CDR3 extends over 17 amino acids.

This clonotype was counted at least ten times. This chain joins TRBV7-9 and TRBJ2-7, with 7 bases aligning to TRBD1. Germline V gives CDR1 SEHNR, CDR2 FQNEAQ (reference sequence). The CDR3 extends over 15 amino acids. Trimming took 5 bases from V and 0 from J; bases not matched to a gene: 7. The CDR3 bases are TGTGCCAGCAGCCGGACAGGCCCCTCCTCCTACGAGCAGTACTTC. This gives the protein CASSRTGPSSYEQYF.

The chain is built from TRBV2 and TRBJ2-7; D gene unclear. CDR1 and CDR2 (germline): SNHLY, FYNNEI. The V and J ends lost 5 bases and 7 bases respectively, with 12 bases between them. The CDR3 covers 12 residues. CDR3 DNA: TGTGCCAGCAGTCCTGACTTGCGGGAGCAGTACTTC. Amino acids: CASSPDLREQYF. Full variable domain (missing parts from reference TRBV2 and TRBJ2-7): EPEVTQTPSHQVTQMGQEVILRCVPISNHLYFYWYRQILGQKVEFLVSFYNNEISEKSEIFDDQFSVERPDGSNFTLKIRSTKLEDSAMYFCASSPDLREQYFGPGTRLTVT.

This clonotype was counted ten times or more. This chain connects TRBV21-1 to TRBJ1-1; TRBD1, the D gene given by the table, was not confirmed from the DNA. TRBV21-1 represents a pseudogene. The CDR3 sequence is 15 residues long. The CDR3 here is CASGEQQTGRVEAFF. The CDR3 nucleotides read TGTGCCAGCGGCGAACAGCAAACTGGGCGAGTGGAGGCTTTCTTT.

This clonotype was seen ten or more times. This chain connects TRBV7-9 to TRBJ2-6, with TRBD1 identical over 7 bases. V gave up 4 bases and J gave up 4 bases; unmatched junction bases: 7. There are 16 residues in the CDR3. The germline gives CDR1 SEHNR, CDR2 FQNEAQ (reference sequence). The CDR3 here is CASSSGDSSGANVLTF. The CDR3 DNA follows: TGTGCCAGCAGCTCCGGGGACAGTTCAGGGGCCAACGTCCTGACTTTC.

This clonotype counts as medium-sized. The chain has TRBV7-3 and TRBJ2-1, with a weak D call TRBD1 (6 bases). Germline assignment: CDR1 SGHTA and CDR2 FQGTGA. CDR3 length equals 13 residues. V lost 3 bases to trimming and J lost 5 bases, with 8 bases between them. DNA of the CDR3: TGTGCCAGCAGCTTTTCAGGGGACAATGAGCAGTTCTTC. It translates to CASSFSGDNEQFF.

This clonotype showed up just a few times. The gene calls are TRBV20-1 and TRBJ2-7, with D perhaps TRBD2 (5 bases). V was shortened by 6 bases and J by 0 bases, with 15 bases between the two germline ends. The CDR3 runs 14 residues. Germline lookup yields CDR1 DFQATT and CDR2 SNEGSKA (reference sequence). CDR3 region: CSAPLRGSSYEQYF. CDR3 nucleotides: TGCAGTGCCCCCCTTCGGGGTAGCTCCTACGAGCAGTACTTC.

This clonotype was counted ten times or more. The V gene is TRBV29-1, the J gene TRBJ2-7; 9 bases are a match to TRBD1. CDR3 length: 13 amino acids. V shed 6 bases and J 6 bases; nucleotides not matched to a gene: 9. Germline CDR1 SQVTM, CDR2 ANQGSEA. The CDR3 DNA reads as TGCAGCGTAGGACCGGGACAGGGACGCGAGCAGTACTTC. Translated, it gives CSVGPGQGREQYF.

At least ten counts were recorded for this clonotype. The chain carries TRBV7-9 and TRBJ2-7; D is perhaps TRBD1 (7 bases). Germline CDR1 and CDR2: SEHNR and FQNEAQ (reference sequence). The CDR3 consists of 14 residues. V was cut by 4 bases and J by 0 bases, with 10 bases left in between. CDR3 nucleotide sequence: TGTGCCAGCAGCTCCAGGGGGGCCTCCTACGAGCAGTACTTC. Translating it yields CASSSRGASYEQYF.

This clonotype was seen many times. The chain couples TRBV20-1 to TRBJ2-6, with no clear D. Germline values: CDR1 DFQATT, CDR2 SNEGSKA (reference sequence). This CDR3 is 13 amino acids long. Trimming pared 5 bases from V and 0 bases from J, leaving 5 bases between. The DNA of the CDR3 is TGCAGTGCTGGCCTCTCTGGGGCCAACGTCCTGACTTTC. It codes for CSAGLSGANVLTF.

This clonotype showed up many times. V gene TRBV5-6 combines with J gene TRBJ2-1, with 9 bases identical to TRBD1. The CDR3 sequence is 14 residues long. CDR1 SGHDT and CDR2 YYEEEE come from the germline V gene. The ends lost 5 bases at V and 8 bases at J; junction bases unmatched: 8. In DNA, the CDR3 is TGTGCCAGCAGTGCCGGGACAGGGTTCTATGAGCAGTTCTTC. Translated: CASSAGTGFYEQFF.